What follows is one TCR beta chain and its context. Its antigen is unidentified. These data belong to a study of PD-1 blockade in classical Hodgkin lymphoma. Points from the study as a whole: Lower baseline TCR diversity marked trial partial responders and progressors. Patients who began taking nivolumab under 1 year after ASCT were left out. Factors driving the repertoire differences, possibly disease activity or prior therapy, remain undefined.

The table came from immunoSEQ multiplex PCR; TCRdb's copy has only in-frame clones and leaves some out. This sample carries under 80,000 clones, about two thirds of them seen once, and the ten largest clones take 7.5% to 9.5%. The V and J ends lost 0 bases and 9 bases respectively, with 10 bases between them. Germline V gene data show CDR1 as SGHNT and CDR2 as YYREEE (reference sequence). The length of the CDR3 is 13 residues. There was relapse after autologous stem cell transplantation in every patient, and there was variation in brentuximab vedotin exposure. The chain recombines TRBV5-4 with TRBJ2-1; a weak D match, TRBD1 (5 bases). The sequenced sample was peripheral blood mononuclear cells (PBMCs), obtained before the second cycle of nivolumab. The sequence derives from a human donor with classical Hodgkin lymphoma. The CDR3 DNA follows: TGTGCCAGCAGCTTGGCCAGGGATTCTGAGCAGTTCTTC. Its translation: CASSLARDSEQFF.